This entry features one T cell receptor beta chain sequence. The record originates from a study of blood T cell repertoires in COVID-19. Study at large: COVID-19 samples from acute and convalescent phases originated in the United States, Italy and Spain. In each case, the material was cDNA or gDNA derived from T cells, B-cell-depleted T cells, or PBMCs.

Per the authors' pipeline: Reference gene primer amplification gave estimated nucleated cell counts. This table comes from immunoSEQ multiplex PCR, and its TCRdb copy is limited to in-frame clones, with some not included. The V and J calls and the clone size are those of that table, but D and trimming were determined from the DNA. The sample lists approximately 250,000 clones; 86% were seen once. Germline V gene sequence: CDR1 SSHAT, CDR2 FNYEAQ (reference sequence). The CDR3 is made up of 14 amino acids. J was trimmed by 5 bases and V by 5 bases; bases with no gene match: 8. This receptor was taken from a man aged 40-49 years with active or convalescent COVID-19. The chain links TRBV7-7 to TRBJ2-7; 8 bases line up with TRBD2. Source material: peripheral blood. CDR3 nucleotides: TGTGCCAGCAGCAAAGGGACTAGTTTCCACGAGCAGTACTTC. This translates into CASSKGTSFHEQYF.